This entry lists 25 T cell receptor beta chains sequenced from one sample in a study of radiation and T cells in renal cell carcinoma (dated by TCRdb to 2018 to 2021). The library came from the immunoSEQ multiplex PCR assay. TCRdb took over this immuneACCESS table, retaining in-frame rearrangements with V and J assigned. Such tables are incomplete; in checked studies, under half of the missing clones stem from an unresolved V gene, and the remainder is unexplained. The sample table shows 150,000 or so clones, and 75% to 90% are seen once. The ten biggest clones cover roughly 25% of the sample. The time point tag for this specimen amounts to: baseline pretreatment blood. Taken with the paper, the label for treatment or condition translates to: 15 Gy SBRT to primary tumor, nephrectomy 4 weeks later. The source was blood, collected from a patient whose treatment included radiotherapy and nephrectomy. All receptors come from a woman in her fifties or sixties with renal cell carcinoma.

V usage is TRBV30 and J usage is TRBJ1-2; TRBD1 might be the D (6 bases). The CDR3 runs 17 residues. Trimming pared 1 base from V and 2 bases from J, leaving 20 bases between. Germline loops: CDR1 GTSNPN, CDR2 SVGIG (reference sequence). In nucleotides, the CDR3 is TGTGCCTGGAGTGCCTACCGGCCAGGCGGACAGAACTATGGCTACACCTTC. Translation: CAWSAYRPGGQNYGYTF.

The CDR3 here is CASYARRGEDGYTF. CDR3 DNA: TGTGCCAGTTATGCCCGGCGAGGGGAGGATGGCTACACCTTC. The chain has TRBV19 and TRBJ1-2, with D possibly TRBD1 on 5 matching bases. The CDR3 runs 14 residues. CDR1 and CDR2 (germline): LNHDA, SQIVND (reference sequence). Trimming cost V 8 bases and J 6 bases, with 19 bases left between them.

The rearrangement links TRBV4-3 to TRBJ2-7; D gene uncertain. The CDR3 is 16 residues long. Germline V gives CDR1 LGHNA, CDR2 YSLEER. Trimming stripped 4 bases from V and 3 bases from J, with 19 bases between. The CDR3: CASSPAVLGLIYEQYF. The CDR3 DNA sequence: TGCGCCAGCAGCCCCGCGGTATTAGGGCTAATCTACGAGCAGTACTTC.

This chain uses TRBV9 with TRBJ2-2; no firm D call. V was shortened by 4 bases and J by 4 bases, with 8 bases between the two germline ends. Germline V gives CDR1 SGDLS, CDR2 YYNGEE. The CDR3 loop spans 13 amino acids. The CDR3 DNA sequence: TGTGCCAGCAGCCCCGCAGTCACCGGGGAGCTGTTTTTT. Its protein is CASSPAVTGELFF.

The V gene is TRBV7-9, the J gene TRBJ2-2; D is unclear. The germline CDR1 and CDR2 sequences are SEHNR and FQNEAQ (reference sequence). The CDR3 has 16 amino acids. Trimming left V 2 bases short and J 4 bases short, with 14 bases between. The CDR3 DNA follows: TGTGCCAGCAGCTTAAATATAGCCCGGTCCACCGGGGAGCTGTTTTTT. It specifies CASSLNIARSTGELFF.

The chain couples TRBV7-9 to TRBJ2-7; TRBD1 agrees at 9 bases. V dropped 4 bases and J dropped 7; count of bases not matched to a gene: 8. This CDR3 has 14 amino acids. CDR1 and CDR2 from the germline V gene are SEHNR and FQNEAQ (reference sequence). The CDR3 sequence: CASSSGQGMWEQYF. In nucleotides, the CDR3 is TGTGCCAGCAGCTCGGGACAGGGAATGTGGGAGCAGTACTTC.

The chain has TRBV12-5 and TRBJ2-7; D tentatively reads TRBD1 or TRBD2 (5 bases each). V lost 6 bases to trimming and J lost 4 bases, with 22 bases between them. Germline V gene data show CDR1 as LGHNT and CDR2 as FRNRAP. There are 16 residues in the CDR3. The chain's CDR3 is CASGLAAGTVTYEQYF. The CDR3, as DNA: TGTGCTAGTGGCCTTGCAGCCGGGACGGTTACTTACGAGCAGTACTTC.

J is TRBJ2-7 and V is TRBV27, with 11 bases identical to TRBD2. CDR3 length: 14 amino acids. Per the germline V gene, CDR1 is MNHEY and CDR2 is SMNVEV (reference sequence). The trim removed 4 bases at V and 5 bases at J, leaving 4 bases unmatched. The CDR3 region is CASSWTSGYNEQYF. In nucleotides, the CDR3 is TGTGCCAGCAGTTGGACTAGCGGGTACAACGAGCAGTACTTC.

CDR3 sequence reads: CASSQDLALNSYNEQFF. For the CDR3, the DNA is TGTGCCAGCAGCCAAGATCTGGCGTTGAATTCCTACAATGAGCAGTTCTTC. V usage is TRBV4-2 and J usage is TRBJ2-1; D is unclear. The CDR3 totals 17 residues. The germline CDR1 and CDR2 sequences are LGHNA and YNFKEQ. The ends were cut back, 0 bases at V and 1 base at J, with 13 bases in the middle.

This chain uses TRBV6-5 with TRBJ2-7; TRBD1 agrees at 8 bases. Trimming at V came to 7 bases and at J to 4 bases, leaving 9 bases not matched to a gene. The CDR3 totals 14 residues. Germline assignment: CDR1 MNHEY and CDR2 SVGAGI. This CDR3 reads CASTNQGAKYEQYF. Written as DNA, the CDR3 is TGTGCCAGCACCAATCAGGGGGCGAAGTACGAGCAGTACTTC.

The chain employs TRBV6-6 and TRBJ1-4; D gene uncertain. Germline-derived CDR1 and CDR2 are MNHNY and SVGAGI (reference sequence). The CDR3 loop spans 16 amino acids. Deletions cut 1 base from V and 8 bases from J, with 17 bases between. The CDR3 DNA follows: TGTGCCAGCAGTTACTATCAAGTAGGCCAAGGCGAAAAACTGTTTTTT. Protein product: CASSYYQVGQGEKLFF.

CDR3 bases: TGTGCCATCAGTGCAAGGGCTAGCGGGAGGCTCAATCAAAGTAACAATGAGCAGTTCTTC. It specifies CAISARASGRLNQSNNEQFF. The rearrangement uses TRBV10-3 and TRBJ2-1; the match to TRBD2 covers 11 bases. Germline CDR1 reads ENHRY; CDR2 reads SYGVKD. V shed 4 bases, J shed 5 bases, and the junction held 19 bases outside the gene matches. CDR3 length: 20 amino acids.

The V gene is TRBV10-1, the J gene TRBJ1-1; D remains ambiguous. Germline V gene sequence: CDR1 WNHNN, CDR2 SYGVQD (reference sequence). With 0 bases removed from V and 1 base from J, the gap between germline ends came to 3 bases. CDR3 length: 13 amino acids. The CDR3, as DNA: TGCGCCAGCAGTGAGTCCGGGAACACTGAAGCTTTCTTT. Residues: CASSESGNTEAFF.

The V call is TRBV7-8, the J call TRBJ1-1; 8 nucleotides agree with TRBD1. The CDR3 extends over 16 amino acids. The ends lost 0 bases at V and 5 bases at J; junction bases unmatched: 8. The germline V gene has CDR1 SGHVS and CDR2 FQNEAQ. The CDR3 DNA is TGTGCCAGCAGCTTAGCGACAGGGGCGTTACGAACTGAAGCTTTCTTT. It specifies CASSLATGALRTEAFF.

The rearrangement joins TRBV5-6 to TRBJ2-7; D perhaps matches TRBD1 (6 bases). Germline V gene lookup returns CDR1 SGHDT and CDR2 YYEEEE. Trimming pared 4 bases from V and 4 bases from J, leaving 18 bases between. CDR3 length: 15 amino acids. In nucleotides, the CDR3 is TGTGCCAGCAGCCTTCGTACGACAGGAATATACGAGCAGTACTTC. Translated, it gives CASSLRTTGIYEQYF.

The chain couples TRBV6-5 to TRBJ1-2; maybe TRBD1 (5 bases). With 0 bases removed from V and 8 bases from J, the gap between germline ends came to 10 bases. CDR1 is MNHEY and CDR2 is SVGAGI in the germline V gene. The CDR3 loop spans 13 amino acids. The CDR3, as DNA: TGTGCCAGCAGTTACTCGAAGGGGCAGGGCTACACCTTC. It is translated as CASSYSKGQGYTF.

This clone showed up just once. The rearrangement uses TRBV28 and TRBJ1-5, with TRBD1 as a possible D gene (6 bases). CDR1 MDHEN and CDR2 SYDVKM come from the germline V gene. The CDR3 covers 15 residues. V was clipped by 6 bases and J by 5 bases, with 17 bases between them. The CDR3 bases are TGTGCCAGCAGCCCCCCCGGGACAACCGATCAGCCCCAGCATTTT. As protein: CASSPPGTTDQPQHF.

This clone has just a few counts. The chain couples TRBV28 to TRBJ2-2; 7 nucleotides agree with TRBD2. This CDR3 has 15 amino acids. The junction had 6 bases not matched to a gene; V was cut back by 6 bases and J by 2 bases. Germline V gene sequence: CDR1 MDHEN, CDR2 SYDVKM. The CDR3 protein is CASRLAGYNTGELFF. The CDR3 DNA sequence: TGTGCCAGCAGGTTAGCGGGTTACAACACCGGGGAGCTGTTTTTT.

This clone showed up just once. V is TRBV5-1 and J is TRBJ2-3; D is perhaps TRBD1 (5 bases). The CDR3 spans 14 residues. Trimming left V 3 bases short and J 4 bases short, with 12 bases between. The germline CDR1 and CDR2 sequences are SGHRS and YFSETQ. This chain's CDR3 is CASSSTQQADTQYF. The CDR3 region has the DNA TGCGCCAGCAGCTCAACGCAACAGGCAGATACGCAGTATTTT.

The CDR3 nucleotides are TGTGCCAGCAGCTTAGCGGCGTTAGGGGAGGGCGGCTACACCTTC. Translation gives CASSLAALGEGGYTF. This chain joins TRBV7-2 and TRBJ1-2; tentatively, D is TRBD1 (5 bases). Deletions cut 0 bases from V and 8 bases from J, with 16 bases between. Germline values: CDR1 SGHTA, CDR2 FQGNSA. The CDR3 is made up of 15 amino acids.

The V and J genes are TRBV18 and TRBJ2-1, with TRBD2 matching 13 bases. Germline assignment: CDR1 KGHSH and CDR2 LQKENI. The CDR3 sequence is 16 residues long. The trim removed 3 bases at V and 7 bases at J, leaving 6 bases unmatched. CDR3 residues: CASSPLLAGGSNEQFF. The CDR3 nucleotides are TGTGCCAGCTCACCCCTACTAGCGGGAGGGTCTAATGAGCAGTTCTTC. Full variable domain (rest looked up from reference TRBV18 and TRBJ2-1): NAGVMQNPRHLVRRRGQEARLRCSPMKGHSHVYWYRQLPEEGLKFMVYLQKENIIDESGMPKERFSAEFPKEGPSILRIQQVVRGDSAAYFCASSPLLAGGSNEQFFGPGTRLTVL.

Here the CDR3 DNA reads TGTGCCAGCAGCTTAGCCGTGCAGGACACTGAAGCTTTCTTT. This gives the protein CASSLAVQDTEAFF. The chain recombines TRBV11-1 with TRBJ1-1; D ambiguous. In germline, CDR1 is SGHAT, CDR2 FQDESV (reference sequence). Trimming pared 0 bases from V and 3 bases from J, leaving 8 bases between. This CDR3 has 14 amino acids.

This rearrangement joins TRBV5-1 to TRBJ1-6; D not certain. The CDR3 loop spans 17 amino acids. The ends were cut back, 0 bases at V and 9 bases at J, with 19 bases in the middle. The V gene's germline CDR1 is SGHRS and CDR2 YFSETQ. The CDR3 nucleotides are TGCGCCAGCAGCTTGGGAGTTCGGAGGCTTTCGGGTTCACCCCTCCACTTT. Translation: CASSLGVRRLSGSPLHF.

CDR3 region: CASHRPSGELFF. CDR3 DNA: TGTGCCAGTCATAGGCCCTCCGGGGAGCTGTTTTTT. The V call is TRBV5-6, the J call TRBJ2-2, with unresolved D. The germline CDR1 and CDR2 sequences are SGHDT and YYEEEE. The CDR3 is 12 residues long. Trimming cost V 8 bases and J 6 bases, with 11 bases left between them. The full variable domain, rest sourced from reference TRBV5-6 and TRBJ2-2, is DAGVTQSPTHLIKTRGQQVTLRCSPKSGHDTVSWYQQALGQGPQFIFQYYEEEERQRGNFPDRFSGHQFPNYSSELNVNALLLGDSALYLCASHRPSGELFFGEGSRLTVL.

This clone was counted once. This chain joins TRBV25-1 and TRBJ2-7; D is possibly TRBD1 (6 bases). The CDR3 consists of 17 residues. Germline V gene sequence: CDR1 MGHDK, CDR2 SYGVNS. V was pared by 4 bases and J by 0 bases, with 19 bases between. In nucleotides, the CDR3 is TGTGCCAGCAGTGCCCCTCAGGGGACCCTGAGCTCCTACGAGCAGTACTTC. This translates into CASSAPQGTLSSYEQYF.